The 6 T cell receptor beta chains below were found in one sample sequenced in a study of T-cell memory formation after mild COVID-19. Using its own MiXCR run on the 5' RACE reads, TCRdb lists one record per CDR3 protein. The sample comprises 300,000 to 350,000 distinct CDR3 sequences, roughly 21% of which are singletons, and about 21% rests with the top ten. Sequencing used PBMCs or a T cell subset sorted from them (not recorded which). The receptors were gathered from a man younger than 35 who had mild COVID-19 (a few samples of this study predate the infection). Cell type and time point are not known.

V is TRBV7-6 and J is TRBJ2-5; no reliable D call. V shed 4 bases and J shed 4 bases, with 13 bases lying between them. Germline CDR1 SGHVS, CDR2 FNYEAQ. This CDR3 contains 14 residues. The CDR3, as DNA: TGTGCCAGCAGCTCCATCGACAAGGGAGAGACCCAGTACTTC. The encoded protein is CASSSIDKGETQYF.

For the CDR3, the DNA is TGCAGTGCTCTAGGAATCGAGGAGCAGTTCTTC. Amino acid sequence: CSALGIEEQFF. The gene calls are TRBV20-1 and TRBJ2-1; D gene uncertain. CDR1 is DFQATT and CDR2 is SNEGSKA in the germline V gene (reference sequence). V lost 5 bases to trimming and J lost 10 bases, with 12 bases between them. The CDR3 runs to 11 residues.

This clonotype was detected only a few times. The chain recombines TRBV20-1 with TRBJ2-3; D may match TRBD1 or TRBD2 (5 bases each). The germline V gene has CDR1 DFQATT and CDR2 SNEGSKA (reference sequence). The CDR3 loop spans 13 amino acids. Here the CDR3 DNA reads TGCACCCCTAGGCAGGGAGCGACAGATACGCAGTATTTT. It translates to CTPRQGATDTQYF.

V and J are TRBV7-2 and TRBJ2-5; perhaps D is TRBD1 or TRBD2 (6 bases each). The CDR3 has 14 residues. Trimming took 1 base from V and 4 from J, leaving 10 bases between them. Germline CDR1 reads SGHTA; CDR2 reads FQGNSA. The CDR3 nucleotides are TGTGCCAGCAGCTTAGGGGGGGCAAGAGAGACCCAGTACTTC. The encoded protein is CASSLGGARETQYF. The full variable domain, completed using reference TRBV7-2 and TRBJ2-5, is GAGVSQSPSNKVTEKGKDVELRCDPISGHTALYWYRQSLGQGLEFLIYFQGNSAPDKSGLPSDRFSAERTGGSVSTLTIQRTQQEDSAVYLCASSLGGARETQYFGPGTRLLVL.

The V and J genes are TRBV28 and TRBJ2-3, with 8 bases identical to TRBD2. The CDR3 spans 14 residues. V lost 8 bases and J lost 5; bases outside the gene matches: 9. Germline assignment: CDR1 MDHEN and CDR2 SYDVKM. CDR3 in amino acids: CASGAGGAKDTQYF. The CDR3 DNA sequence: TGTGCCAGCGGGGCCGGGGGGGCCAAAGATACGCAGTATTTT.

This clonotype was seen a few times. The chain joins TRBV3-1 to TRBJ2-3, with 7 bases identical to TRBD2. The CDR3 covers 16 residues. Germline CDR1 reads LGHDT; CDR2 reads YNNKEL (reference sequence). The V and J ends lost 0 bases and 0 bases, in that order; junction bases with no gene match: 3. The CDR3 is CASSQDARGSTDTQYF. The CDR3 DNA reads as TGTGCCAGCAGCCAAGATGCGCGGGGGAGCACAGATACGCAGTATTTT.